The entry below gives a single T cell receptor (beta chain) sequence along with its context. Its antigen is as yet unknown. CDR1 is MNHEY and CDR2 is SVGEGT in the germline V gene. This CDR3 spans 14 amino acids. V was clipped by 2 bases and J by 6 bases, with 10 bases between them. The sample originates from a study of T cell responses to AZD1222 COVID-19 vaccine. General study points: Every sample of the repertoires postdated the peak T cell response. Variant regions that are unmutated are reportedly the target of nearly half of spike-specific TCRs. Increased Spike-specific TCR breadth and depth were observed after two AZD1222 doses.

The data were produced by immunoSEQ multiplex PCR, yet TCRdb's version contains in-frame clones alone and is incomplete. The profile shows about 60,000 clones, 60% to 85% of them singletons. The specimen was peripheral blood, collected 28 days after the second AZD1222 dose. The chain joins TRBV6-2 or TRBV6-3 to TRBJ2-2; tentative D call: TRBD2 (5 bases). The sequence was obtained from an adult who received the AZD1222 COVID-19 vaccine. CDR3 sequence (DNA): TGTGCCAGCAGTTACCCAACTAGATCCGGGGAGCTGTTTTTT. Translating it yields CASSYPTRSGELFF.